The next 32 T cell receptor beta chains were all read from a single sample in a study of CD8 T cells in Susac syndrome. When the RNA was reverse transcribed, random hexamers were used with an input of 0.5 to 1 ug. TCRdb re-called the immunoSEQ multiplex PCR reads with MiXCR, one entry per CDR3 protein. The table has around 170,000 distinct CDR3 sequences, approximately 96% seen once. Material for sequencing was CD4+ T cells from PBMCs. These receptors were obtained from a human donor with Susac syndrome.

About this clonotype: Sequence at one end of the junction differs from germline and may be a read error. V and J are TRBV2 and TRBJ2-7; no firm D call. The CDR3 totals 13 residues. Germline V gene lookup returns CDR1 SNHLY and CDR2 FYNNEI. The CDR3 nucleotides are TGTGCCAGCAGTGCGATGGACGGTTTTGGCTTGGACTTC. The encoded protein is CASSAMDGFGLDF. Filled out from reference TRBV2 and TRBJ2-7, the complete variable domain reads EPEVTQTPSHQVTQMGQEVILRCVPISNHLYFYWYRQILGQKVEFLVSFYNNEISEKSEIFDDQFSVERPDGSNFTLKIRSTKLEDSAMYFCASSAMDGFGLDFGPGTRLTVT.

V and J are TRBV12-3 or TRBV12-4 and TRBJ2-7; 9 nucleotides agree with TRBD1. CDR3 length equals 13 residues. The trim removed 6 bases at V and 2 bases at J, leaving 2 bases unmatched. The CDR3 DNA reads TGTGCCAGCAGGGACAGGGGTCCCTACGAGCAGTACTTC. Its protein is CASRDRGPYEQYF.

The chain carries TRBV29-1 and TRBJ1-4, with 7 bases matching TRBD1. The CDR3 is made up of 13 amino acids. CDR1 SQVTM and CDR2 ANQGSEA come from the germline V gene. V shed 6 bases, J shed 7 bases, and the junction held 8 bases outside the gene matches. CDR3 sequence reads: CSVNRGGSEKLFF. The CDR3 DNA reads as TGCAGCGTAAACAGGGGAGGGAGTGAAAAACTGTTTTTT.

The rearrangement uses TRBV2 and TRBJ2-2; D possibly corresponds to TRBD1 (5 bases). Germline-derived CDR1 and CDR2 are SNHLY and FYNNEI. Trimming removed 1 base at V and 4 bases at J, with 7 bases between. The CDR3 is made up of 14 amino acids. The CDR3, as DNA: TGTGCCAGCAGTGAAGTGGGGCTCACCGGGGAGCTGTTTTTT. Translated, it gives CASSEVGLTGELFF.

For the CDR3, the DNA is TGTGCCAGCAGTTACAGGGGGACAGGGGCAAGGGGCACTGAAGCTTTCTTT. Amino acid sequence: CASSYRGTGARGTEAFF. This chain uses TRBV6-5 with TRBJ1-1; 10 bases are shared with TRBD1. V was clipped by 2 bases and J by 4 bases; unmatched bases: 10. Germline V gene sequence: CDR1 MNHEY, CDR2 SVGAGI. CDR3 length: 17 amino acids.

The chain carries TRBV30 and TRBJ1-1; D is ambiguous. The CDR3 extends over 13 amino acids. The germline gives CDR1 GTSNPN, CDR2 SVGIG (reference sequence). Trimming removed 2 bases at V and 5 bases at J, with 12 bases between. The CDR3 protein is CAWSPRGYTEAFF. CDR3 nucleotides: TGTGCCTGGAGTCCGAGAGGGTATACTGAAGCTTTCTTT.

The V call is TRBV11-2, the J call TRBJ2-3; 12 bases are shared with TRBD2. V trimming: 4 bases; J trimming: 3 bases; junction bases outside the gene matches: 5. This CDR3 spans 16 amino acids. Germline V gives CDR1 SGHAT, CDR2 FQNNGV. Here the CDR3 DNA reads TGTGCCAGCAGCTCCCTTACTAGCGGGGGGACAGATACGCAGTATTTT. Its translation is CASSSLTSGGTDTQYF.

This clonotype was seen a handful of times. The chain has TRBV5-4 and TRBJ2-1; 14 bases align to TRBD2. CDR1 and CDR2 from the germline V gene are SGHNT and YYREEE (reference sequence). The trim removed 5 bases at V and 8 bases at J, leaving 9 bases unmatched. CDR3 length: 16 residues. In nucleotides, the CDR3 is TGTGCCAGCAGTTCTAGACTAGCGGGGGGGCGGGATGAGCAGTTCTTC. This codes for CASSSRLAGGRDEQFF.

The chain joins TRBV7-2 to TRBJ1-5; possible D gene TRBD1, 5 bases. The CDR3 runs to 13 residues. Looked up from germline, CDR1 is SGHTA and CDR2 is FQGNSA. The germline V and J ends were trimmed by 3 bases and 6 bases, with 9 bases remaining between them. CDR3 sequence reads: CASSFGGGQPQHF. The DNA for the CDR3 is TGTGCCAGCAGCTTCGGCGGGGGTCAGCCCCAGCATTTT.

The CDR3: CASSVMGVTNEKLFF. The CDR3 DNA reads TGTGCCAGCAGCGTAATGGGGGTCACAAATGAAAAACTGTTTTTT. The genes are TRBV9 and TRBJ1-4, with D tentatively TRBD1 (5 bases). Germline assignment: CDR1 SGDLS and CDR2 YYNGEE. The CDR3 sequence is 15 residues long. Between the trimmed V and J ends, which lost 1 base and 5 bases, there was a span of 12 bases. The entire variable domain, with the rest obtained from reference TRBV9 and TRBJ1-4, is as follows: DSGVTQTPKHLITATGQRVTLRCSPRSGDLSVYWYQQSLDQGLQFLIQYYNGEERAKGNILERFSAQQFPDLHSELNLSSLELGDSALYFCASSVMGVTNEKLFFGSGTQLSVL.

The gene calls are TRBV10-3 and TRBJ1-2, with D maybe TRBD1 (6 bases). The V and J ends lost 10 bases and 4 bases respectively, with 10 bases between them. Germline CDR1 and CDR2: ENHRY and SYGVKD. The CDR3 runs to 11 residues. CDR3: CATDSLYGYTF. CDR3 DNA: TGTGCCACGGACAGCCTCTATGGCTACACCTTC.

This chain joins TRBV3-1 and TRBJ1-1; D is possibly TRBD1 (6 bases). The CDR3 runs 14 residues. Trimming took off 0 bases at V and 10 bases at J, with 15 bases between the two ends. Germline assignment: CDR1 LGHDT and CDR2 YNNKEL (reference sequence). CDR3 sequence (DNA): TGTGCCAGCAGCCAAGAAGGGCCCAGGGGCCGAGCTTTCTTT. This sequence encodes CASSQEGPRGRAFF.

The chain uses TRBV27 and TRBJ2-5, with 10 bases lining up with TRBD2. The V gene end was trimmed by 4 bases and the J gene end by 4 bases; junction bases not matched to a gene: 6. CDR1 and CDR2 from the germline V gene are MNHEY and SMNVEV (reference sequence). CDR3 length: 15 amino acids. CDR3 sequence: CASSSSGLASETQYF. CDR3 sequence (DNA): TGTGCCAGCAGTTCGTCGGGACTAGCGTCAGAGACCCAGTACTTC.

The V call is TRBV6-2 or TRBV6-3, the J call TRBJ2-7; the match to TRBD2 covers 13 bases. The CDR3 contains 15 residues. V was clipped by 8 bases and J by 6 bases; unmatched bases: 10. CDR1 and CDR2 from the germline V gene are MNHEY and SVGEGT. The CDR3 region is CASLTPGLAGFEQYF. CDR3 DNA: TGTGCCAGCCTTACTCCGGGACTAGCGGGGTTCGAGCAGTACTTC.

About this clonotype: One end of the junction is discordant with germline, which a read error may explain. The chain employs TRBV19 and TRBJ2-7; possibly TRBD1 for D (5 bases). The CDR3 consists of 13 residues. CDR1 is LNHDA and CDR2 is SQIVND in the germline V gene (reference sequence). The CDR3 sequence is CATSEGAASEQYF. For the CDR3, the DNA is TGTGCCACTAGTGAAGGGGCGGCCAGCGAGCAGTACTTC. Using reference TRBV19 and TRBJ2-7 for the parts outside the CDR3, the full variable domain is DGGITQSPKYLFRKEGQNVTLSCEQNLNHDAMYWYRQDPGQGLRLIYYSQIVNDFQKGDIAEGYSVSREKKESFPLTVTSAQKNPTAFYLCATSEGAASEQYFGPGTRLTVT.

The chain recombines TRBV28 with TRBJ2-6; 7 bases fit TRBD1. V lost 5 bases to trimming and J lost 9 bases; unmatched junction nucleotides: 10. Germline values: CDR1 MDHEN, CDR2 SYDVKM. The CDR3 runs to 15 residues. The CDR3 DNA reads as TGTGCCAGCAGTAACAATACAGGGGTCGGCAACGTCCTGACTTTC. Its protein product is CASSNNTGVGNVLTF. Looking up the rest from reference TRBV28 and TRBJ2-6 gives the full variable domain: DVKVTQSSRYLVKRTGEKVFLECVQDMDHENMFWYRQDPGLGLRLIYFSYDVKMKEKGDIPEGYSVSREKKERFSLILESASTNQTSMYLCASSNNTGVGNVLTFGAGSRLTVL.

The rearrangement uses TRBV24-1 and TRBJ1-1; 9 positions match TRBD1. Losses at the gene ends were 7 bases for V and 4 bases for J; bases not matched to a gene: 3. The CDR3 sequence is 13 residues long. Germline CDR1 reads KGHDR; CDR2 reads SFDVKD. The CDR3 DNA reads TGTGCCACCAGAGGACAGGGGACCACTGAAGCTTTCTTT. Translated: CATRGQGTTEAFF.

This chain links TRBV2 with TRBJ2-2; possibly TRBD1 for D (5 bases). V was shortened by 4 bases and J by 1 base, with 10 bases between the two germline ends. CDR1 is SNHLY, CDR2 FYNNEI, per germline. The CDR3 is 15 residues long. CDR3 in amino acids: CASSGVTVNTGELFF. The CDR3 DNA reads as TGTGCCAGCAGTGGAGTGACAGTGAACACCGGGGAGCTGTTTTTT.

This clonotype is a singleton in its sample. V gene TRBV5-4 combines with J gene TRBJ2-2; D might be TRBD2 (5 bases). V was pared by 4 bases and J by 6 bases, with 19 bases between. There are 16 residues in the CDR3. The germline V gene encodes CDR1 SGHNT and CDR2 YYREEE (reference sequence). Written as DNA, the CDR3 is TGTGCCAGCAGCCGTCGGGGTCCGGTGGGGTCCGGGGAGCTGTTTTTT. It encodes CASSRRGPVGSGELFF.

The chain combines TRBV18 with TRBJ2-7; 8 bases map to TRBD1. The J segment lost 3 bases and the V segment lost 3 bases, leaving 4 bases of the junction unmatched. The CDR3 is 14 amino acids. Germline assignment: CDR1 KGHSH and CDR2 LQKENI. CDR3 region: CASSPRGQDYEQYF. Written as DNA, the CDR3 is TGTGCCAGCTCACCCCGGGGACAGGACTACGAGCAGTACTTC.

V and J are TRBV15 and TRBJ2-3, with D perhaps matching TRBD1 (5 bases). The V gene lost 8 bases and the J gene lost 9 bases, with 12 bases spanning the gap. The CDR3 totals 11 residues. Germline values: CDR1 LNHNV, CDR2 YYDKDF (reference sequence). CDR3 amino acids: CATPSRTTQYF. CDR3 nucleotides: TGTGCCACCCCCTCCCGGACAACGCAGTATTTT.

The chain carries TRBV5-1 and TRBJ2-3, with unresolved D. The CDR3 is 16 amino acids. Trimming took 1 base from V and 0 from J, leaving 12 bases between them. Per germline, CDR1 SGHRS and CDR2 YFSETQ. Here the CDR3 DNA reads TGCGCCAGCAGCTTGTCTCGCTCTTCTAGCACAGATACGCAGTATTTT. Its translation is CASSLSRSSSTDTQYF.

V and J are TRBV4-3 and TRBJ1-2; 10 bases are shared with TRBD1. Germline V gene sequence: CDR1 LGHNA, CDR2 YSLEER. Trimming cost V 0 bases and J 4 bases; bases outside gene matches: 11. The CDR3 is 18 residues long. CDR3 residues: CASSQDPPGTGVPYGYTF. CDR3 coding DNA: TGCGCCAGCAGCCAAGACCCACCAGGGACAGGGGTCCCCTATGGCTACACCTTC.

V and J are TRBV18 and TRBJ1-4; tentative D call: TRBD1 (6 bases). Germline V lookup: CDR1 KGHSH, CDR2 LQKENI. The germline V and J ends were trimmed by 6 bases and 8 bases, with 19 bases remaining between them. This CDR3 region has 15 residues. CDR3 region: CASSFPGGGEEKLFF. The CDR3 DNA reads TGTGCCAGCTCGTTCCCGGGAGGGGGAGAGGAAAAACTGTTTTTT.

V and J are TRBV6-5 and TRBJ1-6, with TRBD1 matching over 7 bases. The junction had 5 bases not matched to a gene; V was cut back by 5 bases and J by 10 bases. Germline V gene data show CDR1 as MNHEY and CDR2 as SVGAGI. This CDR3 contains 13 residues. The CDR3 DNA follows: TGTGCCAGCAGTCAAGTACAGGGGTCACCCCTCCACTTT. Translated: CASSQVQGSPLHF.

The genes are TRBV7-9 and TRBJ2-3; no clear D. CDR1 is SEHNR, CDR2 FQNEAQ, per germline (reference sequence). The CDR3 spans 15 residues. Trimming removed 5 bases from V and 0 bases from J, with 12 bases in between. The CDR3, as DNA: TGTGCCAGCAGCCAGCCTGTGGGGAGCACAGATACGCAGTATTTT. It yields the protein CASSQPVGSTDTQYF.

The rearrangement uses TRBV12-3 or TRBV12-4 and TRBJ1-5; TRBD1 matches 12 bases. The CDR3 is 16 amino acids. The trim removed 7 bases at V and 6 bases at J, leaving 10 bases unmatched. The CDR3 nucleotides are TGTGCCAGCACCTGGGGGACAGGGGGCCCTGGTCAGCCCCAGCATTTT. Translating it yields CASTWGTGGPGQPQHF.

The chain employs TRBV4-1 and TRBJ2-5; the D is unclear. The germline V and J ends were trimmed by 2 bases and 5 bases, with 12 bases remaining between them. The germline V gene has CDR1 MGHRA and CDR2 YSYEKL. This CDR3 spans 14 amino acids. CDR3 sequence reads: CASSQWEGRETQYF. CDR3 bases: TGCGCCAGCAGCCAATGGGAAGGTCGGGAGACCCAGTACTTC.

The chain recombines TRBV7-2 with TRBJ1-2; D unclear. Germline CDR1 reads SGHTA; CDR2 reads FQGNSA. This CDR3 region has 15 residues. The V gene lost 0 bases and the J gene lost 7 bases, with 15 bases spanning the gap. CDR3 amino acids: CASSLARQVLGGYTF. The CDR3 nucleotides read TGTGCCAGCAGCTTAGCGCGGCAGGTGCTTGGTGGCTACACCTTC.

The rearrangement links TRBV29-1 to TRBJ2-3; D ambiguous. The CDR3 totals 11 residues. Trimming shortened V by 8 bases and J by 5 bases, and 11 bases separated the two germline ends. Germline V CDR1 and CDR2: SQVTM, ANQGSEA. The CDR3 bases are TGCAGCTTACATGAAGGAGATACGCAGTATTTT. Its protein is CSLHEGDTQYF.

This rearrangement joins TRBV12-3 or TRBV12-4 to TRBJ1-1; 9 nucleotides match TRBD1. V trimming: 6 bases; J trimming: 1 base; junction bases outside the gene matches: 6. CDR3 length: 15 residues. The CDR3 nucleotides are TGTGCCAGCAGCCGACCGACAGGGGGGAACACTGAAGCTTTCTTT. Translation gives CASSRPTGGNTEAFF.

The chain uses TRBV27 and TRBJ2-5; 9 bases are shared with TRBD2. Germline-derived CDR1 and CDR2 are MNHEY and SMNVEV (reference sequence). V lost 5 bases and J lost 1; bases outside the gene matches: 8. This CDR3 is built from 16 residues. The CDR3, as DNA: TGTGCCAGCAGTCCATGGGGCGGGGGGGCCCAAGAGACCCAGTACTTC. It codes for CASSPWGGGAQETQYF.